This T cell receptor beta chain was sequenced for a study of technical replicates of blood from several donors. This CDR3 has 13 amino acids. The junction had 5 bases not matched to a gene; V was cut back by 2 bases and J by 10 bases. Germline-derived CDR1 and CDR2 are SGHVS and FQNEAQ. The table came from immunoSEQ multiplex PCR; TCRdb's copy has only in-frame clones and leaves some out. The profile shows some 69,000 clones, 75% to 90% of them singletons. The receptor comes from a human donor in good health. Some clones in this sample may be carry-over from other donors' samples. The V gene is TRBV7-8, the J gene TRBJ1-5, with 7 positions matching TRBD1. The sequenced sample was PBMCs. CDR3 bases: TGTGCCAGCAGCTTACGGGACAGTTCACCCCAGCATTTT. Amino acids: CASSLRDSSPQHF.